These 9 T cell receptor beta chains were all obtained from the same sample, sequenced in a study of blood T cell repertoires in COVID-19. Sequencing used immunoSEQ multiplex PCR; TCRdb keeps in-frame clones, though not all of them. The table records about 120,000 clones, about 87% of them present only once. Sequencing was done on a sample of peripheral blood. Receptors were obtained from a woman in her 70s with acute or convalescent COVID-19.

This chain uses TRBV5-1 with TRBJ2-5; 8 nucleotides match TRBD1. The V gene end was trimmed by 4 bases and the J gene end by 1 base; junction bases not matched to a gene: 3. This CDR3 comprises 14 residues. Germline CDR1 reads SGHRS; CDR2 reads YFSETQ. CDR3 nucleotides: TGCGCCAGCAGCGTCGGACAGGGCCAAGAGACCCAGTACTTC. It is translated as CASSVGQGQETQYF.

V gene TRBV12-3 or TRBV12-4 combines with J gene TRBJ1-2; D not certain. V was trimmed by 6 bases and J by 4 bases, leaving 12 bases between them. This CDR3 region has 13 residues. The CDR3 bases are TGTGCCAGCAGGAGAGGGTCTACCTATGGCTACACCTTC. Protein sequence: CASRRGSTYGYTF.

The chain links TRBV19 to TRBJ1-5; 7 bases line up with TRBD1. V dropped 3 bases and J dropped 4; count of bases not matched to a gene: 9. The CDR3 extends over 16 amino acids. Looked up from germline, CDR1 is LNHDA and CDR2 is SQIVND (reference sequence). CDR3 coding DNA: TGTGCCAGTAGTATTTTGATGACAGGGAGGAATCAGCCCCAGCATTTT. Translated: CASSILMTGRNQPQHF.

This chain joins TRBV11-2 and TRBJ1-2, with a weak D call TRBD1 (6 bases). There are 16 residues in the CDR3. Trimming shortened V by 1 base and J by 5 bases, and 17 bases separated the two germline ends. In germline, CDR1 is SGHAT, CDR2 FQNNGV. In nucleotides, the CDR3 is TGTGCCAGCAGCTTAGTTCGCAGGGGCAAACTTTATGGCTACACCTTC. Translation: CASSLVRRGKLYGYTF.

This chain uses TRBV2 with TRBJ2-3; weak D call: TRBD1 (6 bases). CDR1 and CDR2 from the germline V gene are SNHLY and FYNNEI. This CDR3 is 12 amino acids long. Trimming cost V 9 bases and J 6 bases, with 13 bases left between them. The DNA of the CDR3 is TGTGCCAGGGAACAGGGCAGGGATACGCAGTATTTT. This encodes CAREQGRDTQYF.

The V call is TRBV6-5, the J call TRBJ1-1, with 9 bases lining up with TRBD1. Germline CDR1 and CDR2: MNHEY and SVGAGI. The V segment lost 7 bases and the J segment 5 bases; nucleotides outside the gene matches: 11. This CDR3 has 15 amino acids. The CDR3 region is CASIPQGAPGTEAFF. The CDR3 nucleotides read TGTGCCAGCATCCCACAGGGGGCGCCTGGAACTGAAGCTTTCTTT.

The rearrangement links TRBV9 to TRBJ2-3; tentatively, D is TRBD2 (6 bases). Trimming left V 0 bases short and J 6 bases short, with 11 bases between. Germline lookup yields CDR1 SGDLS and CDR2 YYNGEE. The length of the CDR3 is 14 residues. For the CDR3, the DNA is TGTGCCAGCAGCGTAGCTAGTGGGGGGGATACGCAGTATTTT. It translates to CASSVASGGDTQYF.

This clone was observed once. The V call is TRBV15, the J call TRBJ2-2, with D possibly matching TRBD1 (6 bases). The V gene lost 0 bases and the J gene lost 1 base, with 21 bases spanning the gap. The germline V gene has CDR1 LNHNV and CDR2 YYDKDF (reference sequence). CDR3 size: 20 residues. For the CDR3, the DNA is TGTGCCACCAGCAGAGATCCCCACACAGGGTCCGAAAAGAACACCGGGGAGCTGTTTTTT. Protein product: CATSRDPHTGSEKNTGELFF.

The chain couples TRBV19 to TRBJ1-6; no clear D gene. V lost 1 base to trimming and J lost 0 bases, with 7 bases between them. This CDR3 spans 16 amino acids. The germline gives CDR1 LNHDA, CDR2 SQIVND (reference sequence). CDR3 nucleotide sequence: TGTGCCAGTAGTATAGGGGCTTTCTCCTATAATTCACCCCTCCACTTT. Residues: CASSIGAFSYNSPLHF.